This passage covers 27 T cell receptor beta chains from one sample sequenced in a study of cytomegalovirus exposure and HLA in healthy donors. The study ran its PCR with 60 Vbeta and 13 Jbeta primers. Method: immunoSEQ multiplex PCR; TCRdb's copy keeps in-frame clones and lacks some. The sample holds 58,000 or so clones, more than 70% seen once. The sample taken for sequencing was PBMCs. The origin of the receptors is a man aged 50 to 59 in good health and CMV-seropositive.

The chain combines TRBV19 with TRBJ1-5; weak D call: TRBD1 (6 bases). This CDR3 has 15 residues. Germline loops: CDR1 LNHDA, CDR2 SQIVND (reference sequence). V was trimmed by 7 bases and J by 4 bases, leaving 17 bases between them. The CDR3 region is CASNHRQGRNQPQHF. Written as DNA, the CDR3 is TGTGCCAGTAACCACCGGCAGGGGAGAAATCAGCCCCAGCATTTT.

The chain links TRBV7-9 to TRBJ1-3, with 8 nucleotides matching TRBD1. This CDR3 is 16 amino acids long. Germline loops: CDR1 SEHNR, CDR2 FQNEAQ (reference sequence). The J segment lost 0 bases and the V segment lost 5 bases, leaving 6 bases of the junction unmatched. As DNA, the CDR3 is TGTGCCAGCAGCCCCCGACAGGGGTCCTCTGGAAACACCATATATTTT. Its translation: CASSPRQGSSGNTIYF.

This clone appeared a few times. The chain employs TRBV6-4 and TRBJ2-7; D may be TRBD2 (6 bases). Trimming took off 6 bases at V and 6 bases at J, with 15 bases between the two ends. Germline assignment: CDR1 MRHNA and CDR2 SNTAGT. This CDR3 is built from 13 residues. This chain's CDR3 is CASSRDFLGEQYF. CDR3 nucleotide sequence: TGTGCCAGCAGCCGGGACTTCCTAGGCGAGCAGTACTTC.

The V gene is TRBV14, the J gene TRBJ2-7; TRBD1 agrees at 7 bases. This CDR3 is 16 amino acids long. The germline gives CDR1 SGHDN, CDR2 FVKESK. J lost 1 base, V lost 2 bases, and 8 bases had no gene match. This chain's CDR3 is CASSQYWGTVSYEQYF. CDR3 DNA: TGTGCCAGCAGCCAATACTGGGGGACAGTTTCCTACGAGCAGTACTTC.

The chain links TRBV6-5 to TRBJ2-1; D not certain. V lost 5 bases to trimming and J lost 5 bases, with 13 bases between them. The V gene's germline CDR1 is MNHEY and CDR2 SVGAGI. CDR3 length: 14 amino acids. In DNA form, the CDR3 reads TGTGCCAGCAGTCCATGGCGGTACCACAATGAGCAGTTCTTC. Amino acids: CASSPWRYHNEQFF.

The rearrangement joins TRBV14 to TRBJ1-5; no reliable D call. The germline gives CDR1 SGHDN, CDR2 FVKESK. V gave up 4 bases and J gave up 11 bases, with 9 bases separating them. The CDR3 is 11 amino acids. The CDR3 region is CASSPPPAQHF. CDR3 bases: TGTGCCAGCAGCCCCCCCCCGGCCCAGCATTTT.

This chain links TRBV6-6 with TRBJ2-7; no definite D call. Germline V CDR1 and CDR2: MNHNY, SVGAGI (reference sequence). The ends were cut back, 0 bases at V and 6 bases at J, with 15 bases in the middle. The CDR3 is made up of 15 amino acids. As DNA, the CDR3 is TGTGCCAGCAGTTACTCGCCGGAGAATGGTGCCGAGCAGTACTTC. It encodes CASSYSPENGAEQYF.

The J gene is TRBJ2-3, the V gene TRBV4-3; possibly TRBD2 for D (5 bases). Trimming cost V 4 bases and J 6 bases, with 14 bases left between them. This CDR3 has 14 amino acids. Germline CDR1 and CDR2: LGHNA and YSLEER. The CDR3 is CASSPSGVRDTQYF. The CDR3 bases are TGCGCCAGCAGCCCCAGCGGCGTCCGGGATACGCAGTATTTT.

CDR3 nucleotides: TGTGCCAGCAGCTTGCCGGGACTAGCAAACAATGAGCAGTTCTTC. As protein: CASSLPGLANNEQFF. The chain combines TRBV5-4 with TRBJ2-1; TRBD2 agrees at 9 bases. From germline, CDR1 is SGHNT and CDR2 YYREEE (reference sequence). The CDR3 has 15 residues. V was clipped by 1 base and J by 5 bases; unmatched bases: 4.

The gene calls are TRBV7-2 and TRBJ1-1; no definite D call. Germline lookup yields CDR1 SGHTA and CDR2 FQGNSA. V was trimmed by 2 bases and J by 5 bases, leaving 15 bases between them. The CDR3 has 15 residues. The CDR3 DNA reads TGTGCCAGCAGCTTACAAGTTCTACCCCAAACTGAAGCTTTCTTT. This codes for CASSLQVLPQTEAFF.

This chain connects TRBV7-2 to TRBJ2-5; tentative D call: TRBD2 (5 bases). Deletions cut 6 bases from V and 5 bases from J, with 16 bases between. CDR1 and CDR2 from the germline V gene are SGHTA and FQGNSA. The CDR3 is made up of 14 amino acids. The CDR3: CASRADRWSETQYF. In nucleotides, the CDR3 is TGTGCCAGCAGAGCGGACCGATGGAGTGAGACCCAGTACTTC.

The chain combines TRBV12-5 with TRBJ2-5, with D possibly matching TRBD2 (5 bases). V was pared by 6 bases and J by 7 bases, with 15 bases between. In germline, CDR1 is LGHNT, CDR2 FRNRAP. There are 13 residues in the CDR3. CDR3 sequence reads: CASGDRGAGTQYF. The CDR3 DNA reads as TGTGCTAGTGGCGATCGGGGAGCAGGGACCCAGTACTTC.

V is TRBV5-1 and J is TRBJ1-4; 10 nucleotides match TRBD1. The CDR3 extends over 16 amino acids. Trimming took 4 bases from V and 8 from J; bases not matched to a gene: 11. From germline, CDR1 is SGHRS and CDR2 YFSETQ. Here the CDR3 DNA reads TGCGCCAGCAGCCAACGAAGGACAGGGGGATCCGAAAAACTGTTTTTT. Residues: CASSQRRTGGSEKLFF.

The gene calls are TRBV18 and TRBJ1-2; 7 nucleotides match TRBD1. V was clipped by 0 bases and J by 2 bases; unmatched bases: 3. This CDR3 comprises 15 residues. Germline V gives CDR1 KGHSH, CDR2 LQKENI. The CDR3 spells CASSPPPGGNYGYTF. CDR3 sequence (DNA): TGTGCCAGCTCACCACCTCCAGGGGGGAACTATGGCTACACCTTC.

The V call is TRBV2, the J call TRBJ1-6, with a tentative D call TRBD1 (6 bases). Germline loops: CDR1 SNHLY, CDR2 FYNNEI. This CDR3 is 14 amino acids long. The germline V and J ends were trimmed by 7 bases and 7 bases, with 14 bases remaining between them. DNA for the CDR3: TGTGCCAGCACCCCGGGGGGGGGCAATTCACCCCTCCACTTT. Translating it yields CASTPGGGNSPLHF.

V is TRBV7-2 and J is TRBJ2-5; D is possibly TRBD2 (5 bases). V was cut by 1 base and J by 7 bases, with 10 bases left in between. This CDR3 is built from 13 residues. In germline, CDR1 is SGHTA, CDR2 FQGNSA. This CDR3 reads CASSLDYRGTQYF. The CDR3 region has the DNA TGTGCCAGCAGCTTAGATTATCGGGGGACCCAGTACTTC.

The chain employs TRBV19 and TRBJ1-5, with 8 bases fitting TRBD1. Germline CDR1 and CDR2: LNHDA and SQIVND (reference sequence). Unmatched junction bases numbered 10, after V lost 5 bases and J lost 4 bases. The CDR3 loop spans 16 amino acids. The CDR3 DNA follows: TGTGCCAGTAGTCCCCGGGCAGGGGGCCATAATCAGCCCCAGCATTTT. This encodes CASSPRAGGHNQPQHF. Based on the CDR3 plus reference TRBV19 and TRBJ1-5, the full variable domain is DGGITQSPKYLFRKEGQNVTLSCEQNLNHDAMYWYRQDPGQGLRLIYYSQIVNDFQKGDIAEGYSVSREKKESFPLTVTSAQKNPTAFYLCASSPRAGGHNQPQHFGDGTRLSIL.

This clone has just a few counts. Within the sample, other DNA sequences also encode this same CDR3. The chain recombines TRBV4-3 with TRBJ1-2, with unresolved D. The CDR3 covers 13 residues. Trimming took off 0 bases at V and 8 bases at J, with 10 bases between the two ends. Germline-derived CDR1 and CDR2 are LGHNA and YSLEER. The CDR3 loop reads CASSQDRGGGYTF. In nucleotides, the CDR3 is TGCGCCAGCAGCCAAGATCGTGGCGGGGGCTACACCTTC.

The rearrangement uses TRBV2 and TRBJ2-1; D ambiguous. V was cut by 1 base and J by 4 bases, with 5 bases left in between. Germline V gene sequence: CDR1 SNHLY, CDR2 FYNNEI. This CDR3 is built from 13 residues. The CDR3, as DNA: TGTGCCAGCAGTGAAGAGCTTTACAATGAGCAGTTCTTC. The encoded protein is CASSEELYNEQFF.

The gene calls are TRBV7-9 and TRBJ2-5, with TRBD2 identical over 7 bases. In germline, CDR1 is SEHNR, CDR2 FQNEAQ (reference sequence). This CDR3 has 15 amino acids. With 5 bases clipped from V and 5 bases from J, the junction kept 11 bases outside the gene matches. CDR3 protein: CASSNGLEGLETQYF. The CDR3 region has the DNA TGTGCCAGCAGCAACGGACTAGAAGGTTTGGAGACCCAGTACTTC.

The CDR3 DNA sequence: TGCAGCGTTGTGGGGGGAGCGAACTATGGCTACACCTTC. Residues: CSVVGGANYGYTF. This chain connects TRBV29-1 to TRBJ1-2; a possible D gene is TRBD1 (5 bases). V was pared by 4 bases and J by 2 bases, with 11 bases between. Germline V CDR1 and CDR2: SQVTM, ANQGSEA. This CDR3 spans 13 amino acids. The variable domain in full, completed from reference TRBV29-1 and TRBJ1-2, reads SAVISQKPSRDICQRGTSLTIQCQVDSQVTMMFWYRQQPGQSLTLIATANQGSEATYESGFVIDKFPISRPNLTFSTLTVSNMSPEDSSIYLCSVVGGANYGYTFGSGTRLTVV.

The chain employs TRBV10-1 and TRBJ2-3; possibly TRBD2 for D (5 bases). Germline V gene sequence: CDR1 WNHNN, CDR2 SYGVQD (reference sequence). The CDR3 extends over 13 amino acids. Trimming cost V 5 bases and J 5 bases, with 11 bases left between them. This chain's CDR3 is CASSKDSQDTQYF. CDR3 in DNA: TGCGCCAGCAGTAAGGACTCTCAAGATACGCAGTATTTT.

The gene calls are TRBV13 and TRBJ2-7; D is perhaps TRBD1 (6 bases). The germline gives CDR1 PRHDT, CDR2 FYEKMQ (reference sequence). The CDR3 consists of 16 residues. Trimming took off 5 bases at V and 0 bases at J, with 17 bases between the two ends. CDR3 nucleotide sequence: TGTGCCAGCAGCCCCCCTCGAGGGGGACCCTCCTACGAGCAGTACGTC. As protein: CASSPPRGGPSYEQYV.

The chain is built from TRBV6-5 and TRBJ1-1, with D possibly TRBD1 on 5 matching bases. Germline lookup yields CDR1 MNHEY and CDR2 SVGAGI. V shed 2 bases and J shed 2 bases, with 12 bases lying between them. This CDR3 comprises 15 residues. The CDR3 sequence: CASSYTWQGNTEAFF. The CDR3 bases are TGTGCCAGCAGTTACACTTGGCAGGGTAACACTGAAGCTTTCTTT.

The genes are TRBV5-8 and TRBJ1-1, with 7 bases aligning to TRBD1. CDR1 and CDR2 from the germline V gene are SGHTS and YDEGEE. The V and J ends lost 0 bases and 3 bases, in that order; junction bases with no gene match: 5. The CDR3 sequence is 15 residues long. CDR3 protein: CASSLVARGDTEAFF. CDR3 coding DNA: TGTGCCAGCAGCTTGGTAGCCAGGGGGGACACTGAAGCTTTCTTT.

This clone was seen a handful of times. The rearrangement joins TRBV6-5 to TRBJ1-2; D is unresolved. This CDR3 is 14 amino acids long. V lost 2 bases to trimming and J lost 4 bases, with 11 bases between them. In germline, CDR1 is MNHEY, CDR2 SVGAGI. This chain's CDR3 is CASSYAREGYGYTF. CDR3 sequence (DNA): TGTGCCAGCAGTTACGCTAGGGAGGGCTATGGCTACACCTTC.

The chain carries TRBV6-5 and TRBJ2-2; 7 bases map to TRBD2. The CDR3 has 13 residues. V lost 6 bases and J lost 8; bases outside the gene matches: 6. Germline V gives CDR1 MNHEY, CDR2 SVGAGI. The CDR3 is CASSGGRGGELFF. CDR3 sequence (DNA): TGTGCCAGCAGCGGGGGGAGGGGAGGGGAGCTGTTTTTT.